The present TCR beta chain was sequenced within a study of patients and donors after allogeneic stem cell transplantation (dated by TCRdb to about 2020). The library was generated by RT-PCR. The sequencing machine was a NextSeq 550. The public reads were reprocessed in TCRdb via fastp at Q25 and MiXCR, keeping in-frame beta chains. One record per CDR3 amino acid sequence lists the most common genes and DNA. The table for this sample lists more than 850,000 distinct CDR3 sequences; more than 15% of them were counted only once. The top ten clones comprise around 5.5% of the sample. This clonotype has only a few counts. The target of this receptor is not known. Per-base qualities were not stored, and no clone one base away is much larger. The sample consisted of blood, either unsorted or a sorted T cell fraction (not recorded which). The sequence derives from a human donor who was either an allogeneic HSCT recipient or a stem cell or donor lymphocyte infusion donor (not recorded which). It is not recorded whose cells these are; they may come from a transplant donor.

The CDR3 reads CASTHRTENTGELFF. The DNA reads as follows: TGTGCCAGCACCCACCGGACAGAGAACACCGGGGAGCTGTTTTTT. The V gene is TRBV12-3 or TRBV12-4 and the J gene is TRBJ2-2, with TRBD1 tentatively as D gene (6 bases match). Relative to germline, V is 7 bases shorter and J is 1 base shorter, with 13 bases between their ends. The CDR3, cysteine through phenylalanine, is 15 amino acids long. The retained sequence is limited to the CDR3, 45 bases, with the frame set at the first base.